This T cell receptor beta chain was captured by sequencing in a study of T cells in Graves' hyperthyroidism and ophthalmopathy. Germline CDR1 reads SNHLY; CDR2 reads FYNNEI. This CDR3 is 11 amino acids long. Trimming took 7 bases from V and 5 from J, leaving 8 bases between them. Regions amplified from RNA transcripts were the TCR beta CDR3 regions. When the TCR CDR3 underwent first-round RT-PCR, the HTBI primer set was used. TCRdb re-derived calls from the multiplex PCR reads in MiXCR, one entry per CDR3 protein. The repertoire consists of roughly 500,000 distinct CDR3 sequences, with roughly 50% occurring once and the leading ten covering 15% to 20%. Diagnosis relied on clinical symptoms, serum thyroxine and TRAb, thyroid ultrasound and orbital computed tomography. Study findings and constraints: Blood also held most thyroid clonotypes expanded beyond 0.001. A median around 6.8 months before onset, the model predicted ophthalmopathy.

This clonotype was seen repeatedly, ten times or more. Its antigen is unidentified. V gene TRBV2 combines with J gene TRBJ2-5; the D is unclear. The specimen sequenced was peripheral blood or thyroid tissue (not recorded which). The receptor was derived from an adult woman with Graves' disease, either hyperthyroidism or ophthalmopathy (not recorded which). In DNA form, the CDR3 reads TGTGCCAGCACCGCCGGGGAGACCCAGTACTTC. This codes for CASTAGETQYF.